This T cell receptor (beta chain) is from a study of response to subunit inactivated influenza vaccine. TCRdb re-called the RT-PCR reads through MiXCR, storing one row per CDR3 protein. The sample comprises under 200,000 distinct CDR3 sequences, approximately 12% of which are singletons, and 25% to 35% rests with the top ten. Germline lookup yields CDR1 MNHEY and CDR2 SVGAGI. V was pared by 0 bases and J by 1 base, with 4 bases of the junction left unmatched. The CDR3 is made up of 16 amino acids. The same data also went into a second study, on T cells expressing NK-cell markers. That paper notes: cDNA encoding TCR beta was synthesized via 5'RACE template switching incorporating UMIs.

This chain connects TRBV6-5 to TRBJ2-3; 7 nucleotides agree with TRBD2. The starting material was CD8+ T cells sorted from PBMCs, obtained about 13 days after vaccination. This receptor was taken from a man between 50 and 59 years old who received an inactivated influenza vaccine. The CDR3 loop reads CASSYSNAGGTDTQYF. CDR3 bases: TGTGCCAGCAGTTACTCGAATGCGGGGGGCACAGATACGCAGTATTTT.